Given below is one TCR beta chain in context. An end of the junction differs from the germline gene, which may be a read error. The sample comes from a study of kidney transplant recipient with SARS-CoV-2 infection. CDR1 is MDHEN and CDR2 is SYDVKM in the germline V gene. The CDR3 is 14 amino acids. TCRdb redid the calling of the reads with MiXCR, one entry per CDR3 protein. The table records 200,000 to 250,000 distinct CDR3 sequences, under 35% of them present only once. The gene calls are TRBV28 and TRBJ2-1; TRBD2 is a possible D gene (7 bases). The TCR originated in a male patient aged 25-45 years who had COVID-19 and was a kidney transplant recipient. Some T cells could come from the graft donor. Specimen: a blood sample, collected at baseline and between days 110 and 120 from a kidney transplant recipient. The CDR3 nucleotides read TGTGCCAGCAGTTGGGAGGGGGGCTACAATGAGCAGTCCTTC. Its protein product is CASSWEGGYNEQSF.